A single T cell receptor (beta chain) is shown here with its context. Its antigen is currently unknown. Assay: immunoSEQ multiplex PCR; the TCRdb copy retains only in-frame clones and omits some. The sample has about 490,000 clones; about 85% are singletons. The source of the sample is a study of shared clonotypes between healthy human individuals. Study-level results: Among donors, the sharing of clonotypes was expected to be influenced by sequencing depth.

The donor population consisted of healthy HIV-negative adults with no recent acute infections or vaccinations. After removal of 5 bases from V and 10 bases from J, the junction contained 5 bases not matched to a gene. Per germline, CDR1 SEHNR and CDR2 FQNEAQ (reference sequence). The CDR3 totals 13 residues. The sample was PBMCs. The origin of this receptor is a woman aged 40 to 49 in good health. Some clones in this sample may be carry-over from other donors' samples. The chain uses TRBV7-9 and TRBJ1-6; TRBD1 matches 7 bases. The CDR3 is CASSTTGDSPLHF. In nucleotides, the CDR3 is TGTGCCAGCAGCACCACAGGGGACTCACCCCTCCACTTT.